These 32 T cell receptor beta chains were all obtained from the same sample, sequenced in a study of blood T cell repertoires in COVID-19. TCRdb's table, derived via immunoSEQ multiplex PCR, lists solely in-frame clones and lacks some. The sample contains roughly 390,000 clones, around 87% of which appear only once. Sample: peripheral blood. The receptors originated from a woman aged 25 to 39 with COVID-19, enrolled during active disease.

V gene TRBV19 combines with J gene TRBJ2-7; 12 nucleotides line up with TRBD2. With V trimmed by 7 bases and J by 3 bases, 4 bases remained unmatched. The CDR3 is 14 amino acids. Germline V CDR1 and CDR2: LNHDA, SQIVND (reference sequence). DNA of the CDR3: TGTGCCAGTACCCGGACTAGCGGGGACTACGAGCAGTACTTC. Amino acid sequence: CASTRTSGDYEQYF.

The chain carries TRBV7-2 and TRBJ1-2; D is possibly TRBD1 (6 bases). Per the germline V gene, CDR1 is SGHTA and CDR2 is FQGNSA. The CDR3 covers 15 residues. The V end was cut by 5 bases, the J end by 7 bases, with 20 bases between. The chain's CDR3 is CASSPTGRQGGGYTF. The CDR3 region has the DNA TGTGCCAGCAGCCCTACGGGCAGGCAAGGGGGTGGCTACACCTTC.

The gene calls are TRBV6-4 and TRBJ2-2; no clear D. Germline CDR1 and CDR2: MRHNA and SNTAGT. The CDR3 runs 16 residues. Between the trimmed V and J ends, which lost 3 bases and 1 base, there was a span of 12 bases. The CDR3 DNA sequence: TGTGCCAGCAGTGAGCAACCTCTCGGGAACACCGGGGAGCTGTTTTTT. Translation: CASSEQPLGNTGELFF.

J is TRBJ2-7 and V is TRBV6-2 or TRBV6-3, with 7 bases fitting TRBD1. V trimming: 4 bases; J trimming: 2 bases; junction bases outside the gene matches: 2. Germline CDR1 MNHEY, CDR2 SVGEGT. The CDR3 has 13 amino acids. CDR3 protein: CASSWGQPYEQYF. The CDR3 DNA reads TGTGCCAGCAGTTGGGGACAGCCCTACGAGCAGTACTTC.

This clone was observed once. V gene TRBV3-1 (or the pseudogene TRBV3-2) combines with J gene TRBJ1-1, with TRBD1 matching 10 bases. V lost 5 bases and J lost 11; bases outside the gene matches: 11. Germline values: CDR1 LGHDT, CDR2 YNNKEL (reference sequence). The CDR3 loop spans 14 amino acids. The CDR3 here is CASSVRTGGMRAFF. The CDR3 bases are TGTGCCAGCAGCGTCCGGACAGGGGGGATGAGGGCTTTCTTT.

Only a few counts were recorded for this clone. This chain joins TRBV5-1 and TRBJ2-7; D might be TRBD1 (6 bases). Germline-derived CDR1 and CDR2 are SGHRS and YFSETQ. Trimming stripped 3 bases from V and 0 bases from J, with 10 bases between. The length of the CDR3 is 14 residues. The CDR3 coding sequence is TGCGCCAGCAGCTCAAACAGGGACTCCTACGAGCAGTACTTC. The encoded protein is CASSSNRDSYEQYF.

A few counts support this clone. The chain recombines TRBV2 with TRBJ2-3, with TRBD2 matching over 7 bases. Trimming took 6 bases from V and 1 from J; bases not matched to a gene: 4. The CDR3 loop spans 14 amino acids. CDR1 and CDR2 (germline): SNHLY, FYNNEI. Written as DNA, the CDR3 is TGTGCCAGCAGGCGGAGCGGGGGCACAGATACGCAGTATTTT. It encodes CASRRSGGTDTQYF.

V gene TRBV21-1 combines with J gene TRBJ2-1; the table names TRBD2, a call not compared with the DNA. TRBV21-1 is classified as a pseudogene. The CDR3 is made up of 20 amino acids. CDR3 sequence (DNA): TGTGCCAGCAGCCTCAGGGGGACTAGCGGGAGCGTTAGCTCCTACAATGAGCAGTTCTTC. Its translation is CASSLRGTSGSVSSYNEQFF.

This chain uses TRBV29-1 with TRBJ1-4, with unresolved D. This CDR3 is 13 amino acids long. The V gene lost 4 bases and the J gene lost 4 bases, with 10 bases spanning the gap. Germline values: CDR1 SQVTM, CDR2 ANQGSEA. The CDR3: CSVALSLNEKLFF. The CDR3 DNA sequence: TGCAGCGTTGCATTAAGCCTTAATGAAAAACTGTTTTTT.

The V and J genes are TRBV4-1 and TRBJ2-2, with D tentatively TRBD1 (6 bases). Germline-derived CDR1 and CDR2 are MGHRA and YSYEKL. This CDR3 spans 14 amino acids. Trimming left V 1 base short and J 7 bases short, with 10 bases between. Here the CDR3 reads CASSQAGAGGELFF. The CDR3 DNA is TGCGCCAGCAGCCAAGCAGGGGCGGGCGGGGAGCTGTTTTTT.

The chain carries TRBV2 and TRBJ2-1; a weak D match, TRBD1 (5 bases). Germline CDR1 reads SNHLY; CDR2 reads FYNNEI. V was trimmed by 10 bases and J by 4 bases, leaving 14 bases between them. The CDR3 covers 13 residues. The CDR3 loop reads CATAREPYNEQFF. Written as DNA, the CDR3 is TGTGCCACCGCCAGGGAACCTTACAATGAGCAGTTCTTC.

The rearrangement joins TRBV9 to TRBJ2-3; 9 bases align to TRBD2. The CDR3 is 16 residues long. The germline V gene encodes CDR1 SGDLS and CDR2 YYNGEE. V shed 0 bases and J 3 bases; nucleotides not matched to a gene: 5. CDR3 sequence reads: CASSVAPSGTTDTQYF. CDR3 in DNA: TGTGCCAGCAGCGTAGCTCCTAGCGGGACAACAGATACGCAGTATTTT.

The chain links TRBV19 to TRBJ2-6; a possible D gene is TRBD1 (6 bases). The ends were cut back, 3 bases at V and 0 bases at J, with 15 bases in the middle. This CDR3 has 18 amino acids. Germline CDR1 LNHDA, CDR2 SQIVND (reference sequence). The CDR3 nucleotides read TGTGCCAGTAGTATTCTAGGGGGTCATACCTCTGGGGCCAACGTCCTGACTTTC. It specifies CASSILGGHTSGANVLTF.

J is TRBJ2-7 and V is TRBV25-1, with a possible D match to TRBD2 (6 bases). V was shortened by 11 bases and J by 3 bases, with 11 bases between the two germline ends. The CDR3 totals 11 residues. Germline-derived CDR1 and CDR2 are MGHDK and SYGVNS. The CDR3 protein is CAGGDFYEQYF. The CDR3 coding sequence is TGTGCCGGAGGGGATTTCTACGAGCAGTACTTC.

CDR3 in amino acids: CASSGRGDRETHYGYTF. The CDR3 DNA is TGTGCCAGCAGCGGGAGAGGGGACAGGGAAACCCACTATGGCTACACCTTC. The chain combines TRBV5-8 with TRBJ1-2; TRBD1 matches at 9 bases. Germline CDR1 is SGHTS and CDR2 is YDEGEE. The CDR3 has 17 amino acids. J was trimmed by 3 bases and V by 4 bases; bases with no gene match: 13.

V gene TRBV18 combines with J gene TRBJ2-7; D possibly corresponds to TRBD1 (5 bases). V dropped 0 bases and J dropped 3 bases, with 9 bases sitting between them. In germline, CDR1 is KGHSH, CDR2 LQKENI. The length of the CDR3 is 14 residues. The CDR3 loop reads CASSPPAGNYEQYF. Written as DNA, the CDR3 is TGTGCCAGCTCACCACCGGCAGGGAACTACGAGCAGTACTTC.

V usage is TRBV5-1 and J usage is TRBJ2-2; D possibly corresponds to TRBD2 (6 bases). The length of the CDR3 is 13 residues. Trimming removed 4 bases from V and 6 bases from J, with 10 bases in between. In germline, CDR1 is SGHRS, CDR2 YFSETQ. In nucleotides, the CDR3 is TGCGCCAGCAGCCCCAGGGAGGCCGGGGAGCTGTTTTTT. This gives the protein CASSPREAGELFF.

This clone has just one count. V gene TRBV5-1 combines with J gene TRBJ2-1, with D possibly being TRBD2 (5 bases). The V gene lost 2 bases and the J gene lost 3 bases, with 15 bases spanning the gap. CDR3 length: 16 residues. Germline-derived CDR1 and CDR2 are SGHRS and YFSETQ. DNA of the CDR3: TGCGCCAGCAGCTTCGGACCCCATGACTACTACAATGAGCAGTTCTTC. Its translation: CASSFGPHDYYNEQFF.

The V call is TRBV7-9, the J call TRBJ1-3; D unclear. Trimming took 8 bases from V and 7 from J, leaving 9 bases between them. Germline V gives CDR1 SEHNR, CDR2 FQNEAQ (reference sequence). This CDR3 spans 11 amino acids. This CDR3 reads CASRRENTIYF. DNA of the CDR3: TGTGCCAGCCGACGGGAGAACACCATATATTTT.

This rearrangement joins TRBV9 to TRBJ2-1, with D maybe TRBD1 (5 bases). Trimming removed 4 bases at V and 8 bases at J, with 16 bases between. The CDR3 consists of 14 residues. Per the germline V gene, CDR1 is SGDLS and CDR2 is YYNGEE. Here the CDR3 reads CASSFRQIPYEQFF. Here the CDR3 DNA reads TGTGCCAGCAGCTTCCGACAGATCCCTTATGAGCAGTTCTTC.

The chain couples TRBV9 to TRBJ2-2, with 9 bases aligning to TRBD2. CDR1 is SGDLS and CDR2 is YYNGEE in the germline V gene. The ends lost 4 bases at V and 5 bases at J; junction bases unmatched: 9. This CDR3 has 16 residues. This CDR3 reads CASSFLAGHLTGELFF. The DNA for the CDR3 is TGTGCCAGCAGCTTCCTAGCGGGACATTTGACCGGGGAGCTGTTTTTT.

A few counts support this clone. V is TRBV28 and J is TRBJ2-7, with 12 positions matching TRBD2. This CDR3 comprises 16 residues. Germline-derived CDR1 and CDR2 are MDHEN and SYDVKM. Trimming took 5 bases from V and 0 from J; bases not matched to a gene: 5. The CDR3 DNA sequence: TGTGCCAGCAGTCTCTCGACTAGCGGGAGCTCCTACGAGCAGTACTTC. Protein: CASSLSTSGSSYEQYF.

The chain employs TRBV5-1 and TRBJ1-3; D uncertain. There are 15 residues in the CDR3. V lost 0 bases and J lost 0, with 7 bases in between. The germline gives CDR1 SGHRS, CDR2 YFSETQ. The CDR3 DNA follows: TGCGCCAGCAGCTTGGCCGCTAGCTCTGGAAACACCATATATTTT. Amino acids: CASSLAASSGNTIYF. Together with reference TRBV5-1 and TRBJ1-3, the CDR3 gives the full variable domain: KAGVTQTPRYLIKTRGQQVTLSCSPISGHRSVSWYQQTPGQGLQFLFEYFSETQRNKGNFPGRFSGRQFSNSRSEMNVSTLELGDSALYLCASSLAASSGNTIYFGEGSWLTVV.

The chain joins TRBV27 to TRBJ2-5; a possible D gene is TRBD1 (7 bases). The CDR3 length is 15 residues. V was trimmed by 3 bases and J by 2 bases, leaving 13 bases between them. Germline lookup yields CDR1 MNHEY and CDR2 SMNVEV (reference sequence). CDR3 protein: CASSFIQGGQETQYF. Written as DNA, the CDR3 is TGTGCCAGCAGTTTCATCCAGGGGGGACAAGAGACCCAGTACTTC.

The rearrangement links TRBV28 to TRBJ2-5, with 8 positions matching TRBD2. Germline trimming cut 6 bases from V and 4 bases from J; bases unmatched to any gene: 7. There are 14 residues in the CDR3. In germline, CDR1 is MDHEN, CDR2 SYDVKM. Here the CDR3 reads CASRIAGTGETQYF. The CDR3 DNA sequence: TGTGCCAGCAGGATAGCGGGAACGGGAGAGACCCAGTACTTC.

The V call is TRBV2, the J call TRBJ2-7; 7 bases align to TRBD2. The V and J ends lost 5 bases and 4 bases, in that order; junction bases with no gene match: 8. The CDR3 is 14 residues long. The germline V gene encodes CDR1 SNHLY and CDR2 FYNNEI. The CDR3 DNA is TGTGCCAGCAGTCTCGAGCGGGGACCTTACGAGCAGTACTTC. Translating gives CASSLERGPYEQYF. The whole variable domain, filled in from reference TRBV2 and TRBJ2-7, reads EPEVTQTPSHQVTQMGQEVILRCVPISNHLYFYWYRQILGQKVEFLVSFYNNEISEKSEIFDDQFSVERPDGSNFTLKIRSTKLEDSAMYFCASSLERGPYEQYFGPGTRLTVT.

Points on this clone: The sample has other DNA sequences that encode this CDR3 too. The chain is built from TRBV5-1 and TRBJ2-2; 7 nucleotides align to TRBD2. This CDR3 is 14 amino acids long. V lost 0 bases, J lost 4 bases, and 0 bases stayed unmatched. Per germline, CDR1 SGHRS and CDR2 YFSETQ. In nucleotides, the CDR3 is TGCGCCAGCAGCTTGGCGGGGGGCACCGGGGAGCTGTTTTTT. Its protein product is CASSLAGGTGELFF.

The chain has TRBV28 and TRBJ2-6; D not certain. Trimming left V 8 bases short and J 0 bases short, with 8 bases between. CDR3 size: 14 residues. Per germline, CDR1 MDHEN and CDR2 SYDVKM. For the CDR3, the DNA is TGTGCCAGCCAACAGAGCTCTGGGGCCAACGTCCTGACTTTC. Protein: CASQQSSGANVLTF.

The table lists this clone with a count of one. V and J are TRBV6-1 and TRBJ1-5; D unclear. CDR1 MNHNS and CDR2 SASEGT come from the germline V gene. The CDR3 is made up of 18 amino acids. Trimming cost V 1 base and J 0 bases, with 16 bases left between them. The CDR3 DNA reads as TGTGCCAGCAGTGAAGGGGCAGCCCCACTTCTTAGCAATCAGCCCCAGCATTTT. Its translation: CASSEGAAPLLSNQPQHF.

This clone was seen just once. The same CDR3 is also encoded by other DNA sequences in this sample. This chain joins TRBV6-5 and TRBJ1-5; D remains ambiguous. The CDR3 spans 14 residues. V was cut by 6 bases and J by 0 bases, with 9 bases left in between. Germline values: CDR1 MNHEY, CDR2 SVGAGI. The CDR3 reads CASREGLSNQPQHF. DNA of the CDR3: TGTGCCAGCAGGGAGGGCCTTAGCAATCAGCCCCAGCATTTT.

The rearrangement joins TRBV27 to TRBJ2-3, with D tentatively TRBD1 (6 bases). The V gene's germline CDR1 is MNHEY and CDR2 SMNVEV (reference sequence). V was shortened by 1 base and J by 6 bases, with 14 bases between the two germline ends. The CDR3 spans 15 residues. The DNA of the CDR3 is TGTGCCAGCAGTTTATGGGGGCGAATAGAGGATACGCAGTATTTT. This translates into CASSLWGRIEDTQYF.

The CDR3 loop reads CASSRTSLEQYF. DNA of the CDR3: TGTGCCAGCAGCCGGACTAGCTTGGAGCAGTACTTC. The chain uses TRBV14 and TRBJ2-7, with 8 bases identical to TRBD2. CDR1 and CDR2 (germline): SGHDN, FVKESK. J gave up 7 bases and V 4 bases, and 3 bases lay outside the gene matches. The CDR3 length is 12 residues.